Listed below are T cell receptor beta chains from one sample, sequenced in a study of regulatory T cells in long-lasting Graves disease. TCRdb called the multiplex PCR reads again in MiXCR, with one record for every CDR3 protein. Of about 450,000 distinct CDR3 sequences in the sample, 13% to 15% were seen once. The sample was also reused in another study, on T cells in Graves' hyperthyroidism and ophthalmopathy.

This material consisted of peripheral blood mononuclear cells (PBMCs), taken at new diagnosis, from a patient treated with antithyroid drugs. The origin of the receptors is a woman in her forties or fifties with Graves disease. The CDR3 runs from the conserved cysteine through the conserved F or W. The order of the fields is CDR3 DNA, CDR3 protein, D gene, J gene, V gene, clone size. A D gene is named only where the DNA matches it firmly. Clone size is shown for a subset of rows, as once, few, many or a class of expanded clone.

CDR3nt: TGCGCCAGCAGCCGGACGGGGGTAAACACAGATACGCAGTATTTT
CDR3aa: CASSRTGVNTDTQYF
d_gene: .
j_gene: TRBJ2-3
v_gene: TRBV4-1
abundance: .

CDR3nt: TGTGCCAGCAGCCAAGGCGCGGGAGGGAATGAGCAGTTCTTC
CDR3aa: CASSQGAGGNEQFF
d_gene: TRBD2
j_gene: TRBJ2-1
v_gene: TRBV3-1
abundance: few

CDR3nt: TGTGCCAGCAGTGAAGGCCCGTCGTCCAACGGTGAAGCTTTCTTT
CDR3aa: CASSEGPSSNGEAFF
d_gene: .
j_gene: TRBJ1-1
v_gene: TRBV27
abundance: .

CDR3nt: TGTGCCAGCAGTTTATTCGGGCAGGGAGGCACTGAAGCTTTCTTT
CDR3aa: CASSLFGQGGTEAFF
d_gene: .
j_gene: TRBJ1-1
v_gene: TRBV27
abundance: many

CDR3nt: TGTGCCAGCTTGGGGACAGGGTCCTACGAGCAGTACTTC
CDR3aa: CASLGTGSYEQYF
d_gene: TRBD1
j_gene: TRBJ2-7
v_gene: TRBV6-1
abundance: .

CDR3nt: TGTGCCAGCAGTCCGGGACAGTCCTATGGCTACACCTTC
CDR3aa: CASSPGQSYGYTF
d_gene: TRBD1
j_gene: TRBJ1-2
v_gene: TRBV7-9
abundance: many

CDR3nt: TGTGCCAGCAGCCCAGCGAAAGAGACCCAGTACTTC
CDR3aa: CASSPAKETQYF
d_gene: .
j_gene: TRBJ2-5
v_gene: TRBV11-2
abundance: many

CDR3nt: TGTGCCAGCAGTCAACAGGAGAACACTGAAGCTTTCTTT
CDR3aa: CASSQQENTEAFF
d_gene: .
j_gene: TRBJ1-1
v_gene: TRBV12-3/TRBV12-4
abundance: many

CDR3nt: TGTGCCTGGACTAGGGCGACCGAGCAGTTCTTC
CDR3aa: CAWTRATEQFF
d_gene: .
j_gene: TRBJ2-1
v_gene: TRBV30
abundance: many

CDR3nt: TGCGCCAGCAGCTTGGGAGCGGGCCTATTCAATGAGCAGTTCTTC
CDR3aa: CASSLGAGLFNEQFF
d_gene: .
j_gene: TRBJ2-1
v_gene: TRBV5-1
abundance: many

CDR3nt: TGTGCCAGTAGTATTCGGCGAGTTAAAGATACGCAGTATTTT
CDR3aa: CASSIRRVKDTQYF
d_gene: .
j_gene: TRBJ2-3
v_gene: TRBV19
abundance: few

CDR3nt: TGTGCCAGCAGTTACTCGTTACAGGGGGCTAGTGGCTACACCTTC
CDR3aa: CASSYSLQGASGYTF
d_gene: TRBD1
j_gene: TRBJ1-2
v_gene: TRBV6-2/TRBV6-3
abundance: many

CDR3nt: TGCGCCAGCAGTGAGTCGAGGTTGGTAGCGGGAGGGGTTTCCTACAATGAGCAGTTCTTC
CDR3aa: CASSESRLVAGGVSYNEQFF
d_gene: TRBD2
j_gene: TRBJ2-1
v_gene: TRBV10-2
abundance: few

CDR3nt: TGTGCCACCAGTGTTGCGGAATCTACGGAGCAGTACTTC
CDR3aa: CATSVAESTEQYF
d_gene: .
j_gene: TRBJ2-7
v_gene: TRBV24-1
abundance: many

CDR3nt: TGTGCCAGTAGTATGGGTGGACATAGCTCCTACGAGCAGTACTTC
CDR3aa: CASSMGGHSSYEQYF
d_gene: .
j_gene: TRBJ2-7
v_gene: TRBV19
abundance: .

CDR3nt: TGTGCCATCAGTGAGTCAACTAGCGGGACCTACAATGAGCAGTTCTTC
CDR3aa: CAISESTSGTYNEQFF
d_gene: TRBD2
j_gene: TRBJ2-1
v_gene: TRBV10-3
abundance: .

CDR3nt: TGTGCCAGCAGCTGGACACGCGGGCAGCCCCAGCATTTT
CDR3aa: CASSWTRGQPQHF
d_gene: .
j_gene: TRBJ1-5
v_gene: TRBV27
abundance: many

CDR3nt: TGTGCCAGCGGCCTGGGGGAGAGGGACGAGCAGTACTTC
CDR3aa: CASGLGERDEQYF
d_gene: .
j_gene: TRBJ2-7
v_gene: TRBV6-1
abundance: few

CDR3nt: TGTGCCAGCAGTGAACTGGACAGGGACACCGGGGAGCTGTTTTTT
CDR3aa: CASSELDRDTGELFF
d_gene: TRBD1
j_gene: TRBJ2-2
v_gene: TRBV2
abundance: .

CDR3nt: TGCAGCGTTGAAGCAGACAGCGTGAACACTGAAGCTTTCTTT
CDR3aa: CSVEADSVNTEAFF
d_gene: .
j_gene: TRBJ1-1
v_gene: TRBV29-1
abundance: many

CDR3nt: TGTGCCAGCAGTTTAGGAGGACCCAAAAACATTCAGTACTTC
CDR3aa: CASSLGGPKNIQYF
d_gene: .
j_gene: TRBJ2-4
v_gene: TRBV27
abundance: few

CDR3nt: TGTGCCAGCAGCCGGACAGGGTGGACAGATACGCAGTATTTT
CDR3aa: CASSRTGWTDTQYF
d_gene: TRBD1
j_gene: TRBJ2-3
v_gene: TRBV7-2
abundance: once

CDR3nt: TGTGCCAGCAGTGTGGGACTAGCGGGCCACAATGAGCAGTTCTTC
CDR3aa: CASSVGLAGHNEQFF
d_gene: TRBD2
j_gene: TRBJ2-1
v_gene: TRBV6-2/TRBV6-3
abundance: many

CDR3nt: TGTGCCAGCAGTTATGACAAACGCTCGGGGCCCCAGCATTTT
CDR3aa: CASSYDKRSGPQHF
d_gene: .
j_gene: TRBJ1-5
v_gene: TRBV6-2/TRBV6-3
abundance: few

CDR3nt: TGTGCCAGCAGTTACGAGGGAGGGGCGCGGAATGAAAAACTGTTTTTT
CDR3aa: CASSYEGGARNEKLFF
d_gene: .
j_gene: TRBJ1-4
v_gene: TRBV6-5
abundance: few

CDR3nt: TGTGCCAGCAGCTTAATCCGGGAAATCACTGAGCAGTTCTTC
CDR3aa: CASSLIREITEQFF
d_gene: .
j_gene: TRBJ2-1
v_gene: TRBV7-9
abundance: .

CDR3nt: TGTGCCAGCAGTCCTACTTGGACAGGGGGCTGGAGCGGGGAGCTGTTTTTT
CDR3aa: CASSPTWTGGWSGELFF
d_gene: TRBD1
j_gene: TRBJ2-2
v_gene: TRBV28
abundance: many

CDR3nt: TGTGCCATCAGTGCCCAGACAGGGGGGGACACCGGGGAGCTGTTTTTT
CDR3aa: CAISAQTGGDTGELFF
d_gene: TRBD1
j_gene: TRBJ2-2
v_gene: TRBV10-3
abundance: .

CDR3nt: TGTGCCAGCAGGACAGCCTACGAGCAGTACTTC
CDR3aa: CASRTAYEQYF
d_gene: .
j_gene: TRBJ2-7
v_gene: TRBV6-1
abundance: many

CDR3nt: TGTGCCAGCAGCGGGACATATGATTTGAACACTGAAGCTTTCTTT
CDR3aa: CASSGTYDLNTEAFF
d_gene: .
j_gene: TRBJ1-1
v_gene: TRBV6-1
abundance: many

CDR3nt: TGTGCCAGCAGTGGGACAGGGGGTTATTCGAATTCACCCCTCCACTTT
CDR3aa: CASSGTGGYSNSPLHF
d_gene: TRBD1
j_gene: TRBJ1-6
v_gene: TRBV6-1
abundance: .

CDR3nt: TGTGCCAGCAGCATCAGACTAGCGGGAAGGTACGAGCAGTACTTC
CDR3aa: CASSIRLAGRYEQYF
d_gene: TRBD2
j_gene: TRBJ2-7
v_gene: TRBV11-2
abundance: many

CDR3nt: TGTGCCAGCAGTCCCGGGACAGACAAAAACATTCAGTACTTC
CDR3aa: CASSPGTDKNIQYF
d_gene: TRBD1
j_gene: TRBJ2-4
v_gene: TRBV6-1
abundance: many

CDR3nt: TGTGCCTGGAGAGGACTAGCGGGAGGGGGCTACGAGCAGTACTTC
CDR3aa: CAWRGLAGGGYEQYF
d_gene: TRBD2
j_gene: TRBJ2-7
v_gene: TRBV30
abundance: many

CDR3nt: TGCAGCGTCGACACGACTGACAGGGCGGCGGGGACGACAGATACGCAGTATTTT
CDR3aa: CSVDTTDRAAGTTDTQYF
d_gene: .
j_gene: TRBJ2-3
v_gene: TRBV29-1
abundance: .

CDR3nt: TGTGCCAGCGGGGGGGGGAGCGGCAATCAGCCCCAGCATTTT
CDR3aa: CASGGGSGNQPQHF
d_gene: .
j_gene: TRBJ1-5
v_gene: TRBV7-9
abundance: .

CDR3nt: TGTGCCATCAGTGACGACACTGAAGCTTTCTTT
CDR3aa: CAISDDTEAFF
d_gene: .
j_gene: TRBJ1-1
v_gene: TRBV10-3
abundance: many

CDR3nt: TGTGCCATCAGGGGCGGGACAGAAGCCAAAAACATTCAGTACTTC
CDR3aa: CAIRGGTEAKNIQYF
d_gene: .
j_gene: TRBJ2-4
v_gene: TRBV10-3
abundance: .

CDR3nt: TGTGCCACCACAACTACGGGAGGCGGCAGTGAAGCTTTCTTT
CDR3aa: CATTTTGGGSEAFF
d_gene: .
j_gene: TRBJ1-1
v_gene: TRBV24-1
abundance: many

CDR3nt: TGTGCCAGCAGCGGTACAGGGAGCTCCTATAATTCACCCCTCCACTTT
CDR3aa: CASSGTGSSYNSPLHF
d_gene: .
j_gene: TRBJ1-6
v_gene: TRBV5-6
abundance: .

CDR3nt: TGTGCCAGCAGTCGTCCCGGGACATACGAGCAGTACTTC
CDR3aa: CASSRPGTYEQYF
d_gene: .
j_gene: TRBJ2-7
v_gene: TRBV12-3/TRBV12-4
abundance: many

CDR3nt: TGTGCCAGCAGCGGCCTCGGGAGCTCCTACAATGAGCAGTTCTTC
CDR3aa: CASSGLGSSYNEQFF
d_gene: .
j_gene: TRBJ2-1
v_gene: TRBV11-3
abundance: .

CDR3nt: TGTGCCAGCAGCAATAGCGGGAGAACCTACGAGCAGTACTTC
CDR3aa: CASSNSGRTYEQYF
d_gene: TRBD2
j_gene: TRBJ2-7
v_gene: TRBV7-8
abundance: many

CDR3nt: TGTGCCAGCAGCCAAGTTACGGGGATCCACAATGAGCAGTTCTTC
CDR3aa: CASSQVTGIHNEQFF
d_gene: .
j_gene: TRBJ2-1
v_gene: TRBV3-1
abundance: few

CDR3nt: TGTGCCAGCAGCCGGAGGGCTAATATGGGCAATGAGCAGTTCTTC
CDR3aa: CASSRRANMGNEQFF
d_gene: .
j_gene: TRBJ2-1
v_gene: TRBV28
abundance: many

CDR3nt: TGTGCCAGCAAACAACAAGGCGACAGATCTTCGTCGGCTTTCTTT
CDR3aa: CASKQQGDRSSSAFF
d_gene: .
j_gene: TRBJ1-1
v_gene: TRBV28
abundance: many

CDR3nt: TGCGCCAGCAGTGAGGGGGAATCGGAGCCCCAGCATTTT
CDR3aa: CASSEGESEPQHF
d_gene: .
j_gene: TRBJ1-5
v_gene: TRBV10-1
abundance: many

CDR3nt: TGCGCCAGCAGTGAAATAGCGGGAGTGGAGACCCAGTACTTC
CDR3aa: CASSEIAGVETQYF
d_gene: TRBD2
j_gene: TRBJ2-5
v_gene: TRBV10-2
abundance: few

CDR3nt: TGTGCCAGCAGCGGGGACAGACTAAACACCGGGGAGCTGTTTTTT
CDR3aa: CASSGDRLNTGELFF
d_gene: TRBD1
j_gene: TRBJ2-2
v_gene: TRBV9
abundance: .

CDR3nt: TGTGCCAGCAGCCCATGGGGGGTGGTGCAAGAGACCCAGTACTTC
CDR3aa: CASSPWGVVQETQYF
d_gene: .
j_gene: TRBJ2-5
v_gene: TRBV7-2
abundance: many

CDR3nt: TGTGCCAGCAGCCGACCTCTCCGGGACAGGGGGCGCACAGATACGCAGTATTTT
CDR3aa: CASSRPLRDRGRTDTQYF
d_gene: TRBD1
j_gene: TRBJ2-3
v_gene: TRBV28
abundance: .

CDR3nt: TGTGCCAGCAGCTCCGGACAGGGAGGCTACGAGCAGTACTTC
CDR3aa: CASSSGQGGYEQYF
d_gene: TRBD1
j_gene: TRBJ2-7
v_gene: TRBV7-9
abundance: many

CDR3nt: TGTGCCAGTAGTACAGGCCAGTCTGAGACCCAGTACTTC
CDR3aa: CASSTGQSETQYF
d_gene: .
j_gene: TRBJ2-5
v_gene: TRBV19
abundance: many

CDR3nt: TGCAGTGCTAGAGTTTGGGGGAGGGACACCGGGGAGCTGTTTTTT
CDR3aa: CSARVWGRDTGELFF
d_gene: TRBD2
j_gene: TRBJ2-2
v_gene: TRBV20-1
abundance: few

CDR3nt: TGTGCCAGCAGTTTTCTTACAGGGGTGAACACTGAAGCTTTCTTT
CDR3aa: CASSFLTGVNTEAFF
d_gene: TRBD1
j_gene: TRBJ1-1
v_gene: TRBV27
abundance: many

CDR3nt: TGTGCCAGCTCACCACGCCTAGCGGGATACCACAATGAGCAGTTCTTC
CDR3aa: CASSPRLAGYHNEQFF
d_gene: TRBD2
j_gene: TRBJ2-1
v_gene: TRBV18
abundance: .

CDR3nt: TGTGCCAGCAGTGAGGGGGACCGGGTTATAAACATTCAGTACTTC
CDR3aa: CASSEGDRVINIQYF
d_gene: .
j_gene: TRBJ2-4
v_gene: TRBV2
abundance: many